These 10 T cell receptor beta chains originate from one sample sequenced in a study of T cell repertoires in cytomegalovirus infection. No antigens are known for them. One entry per CDR3 protein, called by TCRdb with MiXCR from the reads. Among 250,000 to 300,000 distinct CDR3 sequences listed, approximately 22% were seen once. The sequenced sample was cultured PBMCs, obtained from culture after CMV antigen stimulation. These receptors originate from a human donor in good health (CMV status not recorded). Some clones in this sample may be carry-over from other donors' samples.

Of note for this clonotype: The junction differs from germline at one of its ends, possibly a read error. This chain joins TRBV2 and TRBJ2-1; TRBD2 matches 8 bases. This CDR3 is 17 amino acids long. CDR1 SNHLY and CDR2 FYNNEI come from the germline V gene. CDR3 in amino acids: CASNFWRSGGSYHEQFF. The CDR3, as DNA: TGTGCCAGCAACTTCTGGAGGAGCGGGGGCTCCTACCATGAGCAGTTCTTC. Supplemented by reference TRBV2 and TRBJ2-1, the full variable domain reads EPEVTQTPSHQVTQMGQEVILRCVPISNHLYFYWYRQILGQKVEFLVSFYNNEISEKSEIFDDQFSVERPDGSNFTLKIRSTKLEDSAMYFCASNFWRSGGSYHEQFFGPGTRLTVL.

V is TRBV14 and J is TRBJ1-1; D is possibly TRBD1 (6 bases). The V end was cut by 1 base, the J end by 0 bases, with 9 bases between. Germline V gene lookup returns CDR1 SGHDN and CDR2 FVKESK. This CDR3 contains 15 residues. DNA for the CDR3: TGTGCCAGCAGCCAAGGGACAGCTATGAACACTGAAGCTTTCTTT. It codes for CASSQGTAMNTEAFF.

The chain links TRBV12-3 or TRBV12-4 to TRBJ2-7; the match to TRBD1 covers 8 bases. The J segment lost 4 bases and the V segment lost 6 bases, leaving 8 bases of the junction unmatched. The length of the CDR3 is 14 residues. The CDR3 sequence is CASRTGTGGYEQYF. CDR3 coding DNA: TGTGCCAGCAGAACCGGGACAGGTGGTTACGAGCAGTACTTC.

This clonotype was picked up a small number of times. The chain couples TRBV18 to TRBJ2-1; 10 bases map to TRBD2. Looked up from germline, CDR1 is KGHSH and CDR2 is LQKENI. The CDR3 runs 16 residues. The ends lost 2 bases at V and 2 bases at J; junction bases unmatched: 3. In DNA form, the CDR3 reads TGTGCCAGCTCACCATTAGCGGGAGGTACCTACAATGAGCAGTTCTTC. This translates into CASSPLAGGTYNEQFF.

This chain joins TRBV7-2 and TRBJ2-1; 9 bases line up with TRBD2. This CDR3 has 17 amino acids. With V trimmed by 4 bases and J by 7 bases, 14 bases remained unmatched. Germline CDR1 is SGHTA and CDR2 is FQGNSA. The CDR3 sequence is CASSSDRLSGSINEQFF. CDR3 sequence (DNA): TGTGCCAGCAGCTCCGACAGACTTAGCGGGAGTATTAATGAGCAGTTCTTC.

The chain links TRBV12-3 or TRBV12-4 to TRBJ2-1; D gene ambiguous. V lost 6 bases and J lost 7, with 22 bases in between. This CDR3 comprises 16 residues. DNA of the CDR3: TGTGCCAGCAGACCCTCGGGCCATACAAAGACGAATGAGCAGTTCTTC. This encodes CASRPSGHTKTNEQFF.

This clonotype was observed a handful of times. V is TRBV12-3 or TRBV12-4 and J is TRBJ1-2; D gene ambiguous. CDR3 length equals 16 residues. With 2 bases removed from V and 4 bases from J, the gap between germline ends came to 17 bases. CDR3 nucleotide sequence: TGTGCCAGCAGTTTAATGGGAGGTCAGGCCTTCTATGGCTACACCTTC. The encoded protein is CASSLMGGQAFYGYTF.

This clonotype was seen repeatedly, ten times or more. CDR3 residues: CASTRELVQGHGYTF. CDR3 coding DNA: TGTGCCAGCACCCGGGAGTTGGTGCAGGGTCACGGCTACACCTTC. The rearrangement links TRBV5-5 to TRBJ1-2, with D possibly matching TRBD1 (5 bases). Trimming stripped 6 bases from V and 8 bases from J, with 23 bases between. CDR1 and CDR2 (germline): SGHKS, YYEKEE (reference sequence). This CDR3 is built from 15 residues.

In this sample, this clonotype turned up a few times. This chain links TRBV11-2 with TRBJ1-1; D is possibly TRBD1 (5 bases). Germline CDR1 and CDR2: SGHAT and FQNNGV. The length of the CDR3 is 17 residues. The V end lost 1 base, the J end lost 4 bases, and 19 bases lay between the germline ends. Here the CDR3 reads CASSLAGAGFWGTEAFF. DNA of the CDR3: TGTGCCAGCAGCTTAGCCGGGGCGGGCTTTTGGGGCACTGAAGCTTTCTTT. Drawing the rest from reference TRBV11-2 and TRBJ1-1, the complete variable domain is EAGVAQSPRYKIIEKRQSVAFWCNPISGHATLYWYQQILGQGPKLLIQFQNNGVVDDSQLPKDRFSAERLKGVDSTLKIQPAKLEDSAVYLCASSLAGAGFWGTEAFFGQGTRLTVV.

This clonotype was detected ten times or more. V gene TRBV7-2 combines with J gene TRBJ2-1; 11 bases match TRBD2. The CDR3 covers 18 residues. CDR1 and CDR2 from the germline V gene are SGHTA and FQGNSA. Trimming at V came to 1 base and at J to 2 bases, leaving 7 bases not matched to a gene. CDR3 sequence (DNA): TGTGCCAGCAGCTTAGTCTCTAGCGGGAGGTGGGCCTACAATGAGCAGTTCTTC. Translating it yields CASSLVSSGRWAYNEQFF.